The T cell receptor beta chain described here comes from a study of T-cell memory formation after mild COVID-19. Study information: TCR clusters largely stayed donor specific.

Germline loops: CDR1 MNHEY, CDR2 SMNVEV (reference sequence). Germline trimming cut 6 bases from V and 5 bases from J; bases unmatched to any gene: 10. The CDR3 has 15 amino acids. This clonotype was detected ten times or more. TCRdb analysed the 5' RACE reads with MiXCR anew, one entry per CDR3 protein. The sample lists over 400,000 distinct CDR3 sequences; about 22% were seen once. The rearrangement joins TRBV27 to TRBJ2-1; TRBD2 matches 7 bases. Sample: PBMCs or a T cell subset sorted from them (not recorded which). The receptor was isolated from an adult woman who had mild COVID-19 (a few samples of this study predate the infection). Cell type and time point are not known. The CDR3 reads CASSPIQRGHNEQFF. The CDR3 DNA reads TGTGCCAGCAGCCCGATTCAGCGGGGACACAATGAGCAGTTCTTC.